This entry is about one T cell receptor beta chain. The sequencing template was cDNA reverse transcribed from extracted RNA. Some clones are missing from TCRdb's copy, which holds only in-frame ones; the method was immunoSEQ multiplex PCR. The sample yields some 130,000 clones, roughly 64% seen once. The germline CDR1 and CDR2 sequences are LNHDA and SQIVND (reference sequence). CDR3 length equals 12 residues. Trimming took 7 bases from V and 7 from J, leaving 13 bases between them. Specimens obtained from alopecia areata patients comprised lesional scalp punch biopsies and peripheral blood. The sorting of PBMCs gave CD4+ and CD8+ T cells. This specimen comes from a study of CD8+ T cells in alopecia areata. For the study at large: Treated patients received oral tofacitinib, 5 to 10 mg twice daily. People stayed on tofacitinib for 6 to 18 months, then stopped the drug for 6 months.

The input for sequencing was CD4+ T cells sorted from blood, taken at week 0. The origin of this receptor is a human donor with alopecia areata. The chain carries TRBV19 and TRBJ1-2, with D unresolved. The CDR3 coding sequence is TGTGCCAGTACCGCCGGGCCCGGTGGCTACACCTTC. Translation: CASTAGPGGYTF.